The 5 T cell receptor beta chains below were found in one sample sequenced in a study of cytomegalovirus exposure and HLA in healthy donors. The study ran its PCR with 60 Vbeta and 13 Jbeta primers. Repertoires were generated with immunoSEQ multiplex PCR, while TCRdb's copy carries only in-frame clones and drops some. The data contain approximately 110,000 clones, around 67% of them singletons. Sequenced material: PBMCs. The origin of the receptors is a man aged 55-75 years in good health and CMV-seropositive.

V is TRBV10-3 and J is TRBJ2-1; D is ambiguous. CDR3 length: 13 amino acids. The V gene lost 2 bases and the J gene lost 5 bases, with 7 bases spanning the gap. Per the germline V gene, CDR1 is ENHRY and CDR2 is SYGVKD. The CDR3 loop is CAISEGLNNEQFF. As DNA, the CDR3 is TGTGCCATCAGTGAGGGGCTGAACAATGAGCAGTTCTTC.

V usage is TRBV2 and J usage is TRBJ1-1, with D perhaps TRBD1 (6 bases). Deletions cut 11 bases from V and 1 base from J, with 20 bases between. The CDR3 contains 15 residues. CDR1 is SNHLY and CDR2 is FYNNEI in the germline V gene. The CDR3: CAGRQVLNPNTEAFF. The CDR3 region has the DNA TGTGCCGGACGACAGGTTTTAAACCCGAACACTGAAGCTTTCTTT.

The V and J genes are TRBV4-1 and TRBJ2-7; D gene ambiguous. The CDR3 is made up of 15 amino acids. Germline assignment: CDR1 MGHRA and CDR2 YSYEKL. Trimming removed 4 bases at V and 0 bases at J, with 13 bases between. CDR3 DNA: TGCGCCAGCAGCCCGACGGCGGTGAGCTCCTACGAGCAGTACTTC. This codes for CASSPTAVSSYEQYF.

V gene TRBV7-9 combines with J gene TRBJ2-3; TRBD1 is a possible D gene (5 bases). V lost 5 bases, J lost 1 base, and 19 bases lay in between. The germline CDR1 and CDR2 sequences are SEHNR and FQNEAQ (reference sequence). The CDR3 runs 17 residues. CDR3 sequence reads: CASSPELGQGGTDTQYF. For the CDR3, the DNA is TGTGCCAGCAGCCCCGAATTAGGGCAGGGCGGCACAGATACGCAGTATTTT.

J is TRBJ1-1 and V is TRBV30; 8 bases map to TRBD1. V gave up 5 bases and J gave up 4 bases; unmatched junction bases: 6. Germline V gene data show CDR1 as GTSNPN and CDR2 as SVGIG (reference sequence). The CDR3 loop spans 13 amino acids. This CDR3 reads CAWGTGLATEAFF. The CDR3 coding sequence is TGTGCCTGGGGGACAGGTCTAGCCACTGAAGCTTTCTTT.